Included here is one T cell receptor (beta chain) sequence, with context. Libraries were prepared by immunoSEQ multiplex PCR; TCRdb keeps only in-frame clonotypes and omits some of them. The sample has about 66,000 clones; more than 85% are singletons. From germline, CDR1 is SNHLY and CDR2 FYNNEI. Germline trimming cut 9 bases from V and 2 bases from J; bases unmatched to any gene: 6. This CDR3 has 13 amino acids. This sample stems from a study of technical replicates of blood from a handful of donors. V gene TRBV2 combines with J gene TRBJ1-1, with 7 bases aligning to TRBD1. The specimen was PBMCs. The clonotype originates from a human donor in good health. Some clones in this sample may be carry-over from other donors' samples. CDR3 sequence (DNA): TGTGCCAGTTTAGGACAGGACAACACTGAAGCTTTCTTT. Its translation: CASLGQDNTEAFF.